This T cell receptor (beta chain) stems from a study of cytomegalovirus exposure and HLA in healthy donors. Only one count was recorded for this clone. Looked up from germline, CDR1 is SGHDT and CDR2 is YYEEEE. The CDR3 extends over 13 amino acids. V lost 10 bases and J lost 5, with 15 bases in between. TCRdb keeps only in-frame clones here, not all; method: immunoSEQ multiplex PCR. The data show some 250,000 clones, less than 95% seen once. The chain has TRBV5-6 and TRBJ2-2, with D possibly being TRBD2 (6 bases). The sequence was obtained from a woman aged 25 to 39 in good health and CMV-seronegative. The sample taken for sequencing was PBMCs. The CDR3 sequence is CAVGTLSTGELFF. DNA of the CDR3: TGTGCCGTGGGGACTTTGAGTACCGGGGAGCTGTTTTTT.